This TCR beta chain is drawn from a study of T-cell reconstitution after alpha-beta-depleted transplantation in children. Preparing the TCRbeta library involved the use of unique molecular identifiers. TCRdb recomputed calls from the PCR reads with MiXCR, one row per CDR3 protein. Among about 72,000 distinct CDR3 sequences listed, about 7% were seen once. This clonotype was counted many times. This CDR3 spans 15 amino acids. V was clipped by 5 bases and J by 6 bases; unmatched bases: 11. In germline, CDR1 is SGDLS, CDR2 YYNGEE. This material consisted of PBMCs from the stem cell graft donor, taken from the stem cell graft. This TCR was recovered from a human donor who donated a stem cell graft to a child with acute lymphoblastic leukemia. The rearrangement joins TRBV9 to TRBJ2-7, with 10 bases fitting TRBD2. The CDR3 region is CASSASGSFAGEQYF. As DNA, the CDR3 is TGTGCCAGCAGTGCTAGCGGGAGTTTTGCCGGCGAGCAGTACTTC.